These 5 T cell receptor beta chains share one sample of origin, sequenced in a study of blood T cell repertoires in COVID-19. Method: immunoSEQ multiplex PCR; TCRdb's copy keeps in-frame clones and lacks some. The data show tens of thousands of clones, with approximately 88% seen just once and around a fifth held by the top ten. The sample taken for sequencing was peripheral blood. The receptors stem from an elderly woman with acute or convalescent COVID-19.

The chain is built from TRBV4-3 and TRBJ1-1; D remains ambiguous. The CDR3 length is 15 residues. Germline CDR1 reads LGHNA; CDR2 reads YSLEER. Between the trimmed V and J ends, which lost 7 bases and 7 bases, there was a span of 22 bases. This chain's CDR3 is CASTLELWDRDEAFF. DNA for the CDR3: TGCGCCAGCACTCTGGAACTCTGGGATCGGGATGAAGCTTTCTTT.

The chain links TRBV4-1 to TRBJ1-2; D gene uncertain. This CDR3 has 15 amino acids. Germline loops: CDR1 MGHRA, CDR2 YSYEKL. The V gene lost 1 base and the J gene lost 5 bases, with 14 bases spanning the gap. DNA of the CDR3: TGCGCCAGCAGCCAAGTTGCCAGGCATGCTTATGGCTACACCTTC. Amino acid sequence: CASSQVARHAYGYTF.

V and J are TRBV6-4 and TRBJ1-6, with TRBD1 matching over 7 bases. V dropped 8 bases and J dropped 8; count of bases not matched to a gene: 6. CDR3 length equals 13 residues. Germline CDR1 is MRHNA and CDR2 is SNTAGT. The CDR3: CASPQGSDSPLHF. CDR3 DNA sequence: TGTGCCAGCCCACAGGGGAGTGATTCACCCCTCCACTTT.

The chain links TRBV7-9 to TRBJ1-1, with unresolved D. Germline V CDR1 and CDR2: SEHNR, FQNEAQ (reference sequence). With 0 bases removed from V and 0 bases from J, the gap between germline ends came to 5 bases. The CDR3 has 14 amino acids. CDR3 amino acids: CASSLAPMNTEAFF. Written as DNA, the CDR3 is TGTGCCAGCAGCTTAGCTCCCATGAACACTGAAGCTTTCTTT.

The chain joins TRBV9 to TRBJ1-2; D not certain. The CDR3 totals 14 residues. V was clipped by 7 bases and J by 6 bases, with 19 bases between them. Germline values: CDR1 SGDLS, CDR2 YYNGEE. CDR3 region: CASGTGAHGDGYTF. In nucleotides, the CDR3 is TGTGCCAGCGGAACGGGAGCCCATGGGGATGGCTACACCTTC.